The clone carrying this T cell receptor (beta chain) turned up a few times. With 4 bases removed from V and 5 bases from J, the gap between germline ends came to 5 bases. The CDR3 consists of 10 residues. CDR1 SQVTM and CDR2 ANQGSEA come from the germline V gene. The data originate from a study of CD8 T cells in Susac syndrome. RNA, at about 0.45 to 1 ug, was reverse transcribed with random hexamers. The method of amplification for TCR beta CDR3 was immunoSEQ multiplex PCR, covering 54 Vbeta and 13 Jbeta. TCRdb re-called the immunoSEQ multiplex PCR reads with MiXCR, one entry per CDR3 protein. The sample has some 200,000 distinct CDR3 sequences, 95% seen once.

The chain links TRBV29-1 to TRBJ1-1; D unclear. Input material: CD4+ T cells from PBMCs. This TCR was sampled from a human donor with multiple sclerosis. The CDR3 sequence is CSVAGTEAFF. The CDR3 DNA follows: TGCAGCGTTGCGGGGACTGAAGCTTTCTTT.